This entry concerns a single T cell receptor (beta chain). The target antigen is unknown. This record comes from a study of a mutant IDH1 vaccine in newly diagnosed glioma. Overall study context: Patients were started on vaccination 4-6 weeks after radiotherapy alone, or with temozolomide cycles. Patients under treatment included around 60% males and 37.5% females and had a mean age of around 40 years.

Sequencing was performed with immunoSEQ multiplex PCR; in TCRdb, only in-frame clones are kept and a portion is missing. In the table there are about 86,000 clones, over 75% of which are singletons. Germline lookup yields CDR1 MDHEN and CDR2 SYDVKM. The V gene lost 5 bases and the J gene lost 3 bases, with 16 bases spanning the gap. The CDR3 has 15 residues. The time point here: week 23, last vaccination. Each dose of the vaccine consisted of 300 ug of mutant IDH1 20-mer peptide, with topical imiquimod. New astrocytomas of WHO grade 3 or 4 that were IDH1-mutant and ATRX-lost were found in the donors. The rearrangement links TRBV28 to TRBJ1-1; the D gene is possibly TRBD1 (5 bases). The sequence was obtained from a man aged 25-45 years with glioma. Some clones in this sample may be carry-over from other donors' samples. The material sequenced was PBMCs, taken from a glioma patient whose treatment included an IDH1 peptide vaccine. The CDR3 nucleotides read TGTGCCAGCAGTGGGGGGTTTCGTGGGGACACTGAAGCTTTCTTT. Encoded protein: CASSGGFRGDTEAFF.